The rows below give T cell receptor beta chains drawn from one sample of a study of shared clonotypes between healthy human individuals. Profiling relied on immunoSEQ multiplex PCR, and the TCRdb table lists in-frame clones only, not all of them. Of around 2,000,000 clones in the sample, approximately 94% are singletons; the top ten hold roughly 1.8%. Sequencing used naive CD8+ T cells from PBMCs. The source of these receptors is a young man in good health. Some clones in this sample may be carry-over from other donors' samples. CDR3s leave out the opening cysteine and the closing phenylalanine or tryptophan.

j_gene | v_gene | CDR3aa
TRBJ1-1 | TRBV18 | ASSPGAEATEAF
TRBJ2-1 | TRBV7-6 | ASSLVASGRNSYNEQF
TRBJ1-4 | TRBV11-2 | ASSTRQGAIEKLF
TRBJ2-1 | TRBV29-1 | SVVVVLFNEQF
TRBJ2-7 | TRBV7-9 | ASSLDRGVIALEQY
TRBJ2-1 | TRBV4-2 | ASSPTLGASLYNEQF
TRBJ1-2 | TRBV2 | ASSVLGQAIYGYT
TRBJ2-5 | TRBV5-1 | ASSERTRGRQETQY
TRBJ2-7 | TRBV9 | ASSPPGLGGYEQY
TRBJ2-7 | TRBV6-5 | ASSYGVSYEQY
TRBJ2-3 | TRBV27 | ASSSSTGGIDTQY
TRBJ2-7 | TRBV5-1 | ASSLESSYEQY
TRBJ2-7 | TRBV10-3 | AISDRDRGEQY
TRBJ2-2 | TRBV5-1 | ASIQSVDGELF
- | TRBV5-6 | ASSHPIGEQY
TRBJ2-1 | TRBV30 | AWRAGPEQF
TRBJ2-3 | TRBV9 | ASSGWKGSTDTQY
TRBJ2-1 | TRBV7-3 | ASSLRGLAGAYNEQF
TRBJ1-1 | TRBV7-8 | ASSPHRGGHTEAF
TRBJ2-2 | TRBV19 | ASSIWYLAGDQTGELF
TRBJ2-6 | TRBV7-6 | ASSTSGANVLT
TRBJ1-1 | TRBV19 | ASSIPYNTEAF
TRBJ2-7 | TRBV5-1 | ASTPTDSYEQY
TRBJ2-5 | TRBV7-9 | ASSSPRAGVWETQY
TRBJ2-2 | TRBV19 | ASSVLTGAGELF
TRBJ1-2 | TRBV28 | ASSLIAGLYT
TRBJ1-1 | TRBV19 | ASSRIRGRANTEAF
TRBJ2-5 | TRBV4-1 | ASSPKTSGRETQY
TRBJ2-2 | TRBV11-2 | ASSFIRYQAGEYTGELF
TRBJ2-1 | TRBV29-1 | SVGFPGVSYNEQF
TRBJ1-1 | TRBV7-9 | ASSLASQLNTEAF
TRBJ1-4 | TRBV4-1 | ASSQGGRITSLEKLF
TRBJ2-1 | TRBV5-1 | ASSSEVSSYNEQF
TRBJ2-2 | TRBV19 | ASSSQSPLADGELF
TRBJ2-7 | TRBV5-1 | ASSWDGAGFLDEQY
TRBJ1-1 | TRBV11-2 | ASSLDLNTEAF
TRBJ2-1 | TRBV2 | ASQEADEQF
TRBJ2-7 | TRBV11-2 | ASSTPTGYEQY
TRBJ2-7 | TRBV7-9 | ASSLLDTYEQY
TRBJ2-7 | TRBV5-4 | ASSSGQGYYEQY
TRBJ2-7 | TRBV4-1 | ASSQVPLAGGHEQY
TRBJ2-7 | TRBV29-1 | SVEERGRAAYEQY
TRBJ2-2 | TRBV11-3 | ASSWGTDNTGELF
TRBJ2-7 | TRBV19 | ASSLGLATGEQY
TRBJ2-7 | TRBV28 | ASSPLAGGLYEQY
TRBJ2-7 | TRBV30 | AWSWGARGEQY
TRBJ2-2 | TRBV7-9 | ASSGWTSGRGDTGELF
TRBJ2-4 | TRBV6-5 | ASAPTGHLKNIQY
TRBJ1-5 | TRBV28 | ASSFSQPQH
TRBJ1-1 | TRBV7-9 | ASSLEGYAEAF
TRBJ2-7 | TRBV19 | ASSPGDRVYEQY
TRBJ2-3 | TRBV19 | ASSLYTSDTQY
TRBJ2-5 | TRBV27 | ASSPRDREETQY